This T cell receptor beta chain was observed in a study of beta chain features in type 1 diabetes (dated by TCRdb to 2017 to 2018). In terms of the full investigation: Patients and healthy donors did not differ in mean age, gender distribution, total cell number or subset yield. A total of approximately 110,000,000 sorted cells were examined across all samples, and a strong correlation was observed between cell number per subset and RNA yield. In the study, TCRB repertoires of sorted circulating CD4+ T cell subsets from recently diagnosed type 1 diabetes patients were compared with those of matched healthy donors. Naive and central memory subsets were obtained from all 30 or so donors, but regulatory and stem cell-like memory subsets were isolated from only 8 patients and roughly eight healthy donors. Results and caveats for the whole study, not just this receptor: Shorter templates might be favored by PCR, yet because patient and control samples were amplified and corrected together, any such skew would affect both groups equally. Naive, central memory and regulatory TCRB repertoires appeared to be more alike among patients than among healthy donors. Patients with type 1 diabetes made fewer insertions and deleted more nucleotides at VDJ recombination sites, implying thymic rearrangement abnormalities. Because cDNA was sequenced instead of genomic DNA, activated cells with high expression could be over-represented, although the groups did not differ in activation or CD3 levels. Because small numbers of individuals were included in the HLA sub-analyses, any influence of HLA type on TCRB rearrangement was left unresolved. A moderate but significant shortening of TCRB CDR3 length was observed in type 1 diabetes patients in all four CD4+ subsets.

Each donor gave one peripheral blood draw, approximately 110 mL on average, collected into heparinised tubes. A BD FACSAria II was used to sort naive, central memory, regulatory and stem cell-like memory CD4+ T cells with a panel that included CD45RO, CCR7, CD25, CD127, CD95 and CD27. Purity was above 95% for every sorted population. PBMCs were isolated right away by Lymphoprep density gradient centrifugation and were stained directly, without culture. So that batch effects would be minimized, each experiment stained and sorted samples in pairs, pairing one healthy donor with one patient. The High Capacity cDNA Reverse Transcription Kit was used to reverse transcribe all of the isolated RNA, meaning that expressed TCRB transcripts were what got sequenced. Naive, central memory and regulatory T cell samples underwent deep immunoSEQ sequencing, averaging about 3.57 million total reads per sample. Sorted cells were lysed in RLT buffer, and RNA was extracted using DNase-treated RNeasy Micro or Mini kits according to cell number. Each cell subset was processed on its own to prevent cross-contamination, while patient and healthy donor samples were processed together. The immunoSEQ multiplex PCR was used to amplify TCRB sequences from cDNA, yielding 87-bp fragments that span the CDR3 region. Amplicons were sequenced on the Illumina HiSeq platform. As for the authors' bioinformatics: PCR bias was corrected computationally using synthetic template baselines, and reads within Hamming distance 2 were collapsed, with unmergeable singletons discarded. Reads were aligned to IMGT to assign V, D and J genes, CDR3 length, and insertions or deletions at six rearrangement sites. Within each subset, clonotype counts were normalized to the number of sorted cells before true diversity and Gini coefficients were calculated with the tcR R package. Repertoire sharing was quantified using the overlap coefficient calculated on TCRB nucleotide sequences. As a proxy for the pre-selection repertoire, out-of-frame TCRB sequences from naive cells were analyzed. TCRdb limited this immuneACCESS table to in-frame rearrangements with V and J called. A share of clones is missing; checked studies link under half to unresolved V genes, and the rest is unexplained. That table is the source of V, J and clone size, and D and trimming were worked out from the DNA. This sample has about 280,000 clones in its table, and approximately 15% of those were observed once. The ten largest clones take up more than 0.015% of the sample.

This clone was picked up a small number of times. Its antigen has not been determined. No base quality information exists; no much larger clone differs at one position. As encoded in the germline V gene (reference sequence), CDR1 is MNHNY while CDR2 is SVGAGI. V ends up 0 bases short and J 6 bases short, with an unmatched junction base count of 8. The CDR3 contains 16 residues, cysteine and phenylalanine counted. CDR3 DNA is the only sequence kept; it has 48 bases, read in frame from the first base. This receptor was obtained from a man between 18 and 35 years old with type 1 diabetes. The sample comprised naive CD4+ T cells from blood. The sample's cell subset or site label, in plain terms: true naive CD4+ T cells. This chain joins TRBV6-6 to TRBJ1-5; the junction holds 7 bases that match TRBD1. The DNA reads as follows: TGTGCCAGCAGTTACTCGAGACAGGGCAGCCTTCAGCCCCAGCATTTT. Its product reads: CASSYSRQGSLQPQHF.